This passage covers 9 T cell receptor beta chains from one sample sequenced in a study of cytomegalovirus exposure and HLA in healthy donors. Both 60 Vbeta primers and 13 Jbeta primers went into the PCR. Produced via immunoSEQ multiplex PCR; TCRdb's table is partial and in-frame only. The sample holds 220,000 or so clones, 65% to 75% seen once. Sample: PBMCs. These TCRs come from a woman in her twenties or thirties in good health and CMV-seronegative.

The J gene is TRBJ2-3, the V gene TRBV6-6; TRBD2 matches 11 bases. Germline CDR1 and CDR2: MNHNY and SVGAGI (reference sequence). V shed 7 bases and J 5 bases; nucleotides not matched to a gene: 11. The CDR3 has 16 residues. As DNA, the CDR3 is TGTGCCAGCACCCCACTTAGCGGGGGGGGTGGAGATACGCAGTATTTT. This sequence encodes CASTPLSGGGGDTQYF.

The genes are TRBV6-1 and TRBJ1-2, with TRBD1 identical over 8 bases. CDR3 length equals 13 residues. The ends lost 6 bases at V and 8 bases at J; junction bases unmatched: 8. The germline CDR1 and CDR2 sequences are MNHNS and SASEGT. The CDR3 reads CASSQDRVGGYTF. The CDR3 DNA reads as TGTGCCAGCAGCCAGGACAGGGTGGGGGGCTACACCTTC.

The chain has TRBV2 and TRBJ1-1; D possibly corresponds to TRBD1 (5 bases). The length of the CDR3 is 13 residues. From germline, CDR1 is SNHLY and CDR2 FYNNEI. V gave up 11 bases and J gave up 2 bases, with 15 bases separating them. DNA of the CDR3: TGTGCCGGTCGGGGGGACTTTAACACTGAAGCTTTCTTT. Its translation is CAGRGDFNTEAFF.

The genes are TRBV10-1 and TRBJ2-7, with TRBD1 as a possible D gene (6 bases). V lost 3 bases and J lost 4, with 19 bases in between. CDR1 WNHNN and CDR2 SYGVQD come from the germline V gene (reference sequence). The CDR3 spans 16 residues. The CDR3 loop is CASSETSDRMFYEQYF. DNA of the CDR3: TGCGCCAGCAGTGAAACTTCAGACAGGATGTTTTACGAGCAGTACTTC.

A word on this clone: Mismatch with germline at one junction end may stem from a read error. The chain carries TRBV29-1 and TRBJ1-1; TRBD1 is a possible D gene (6 bases). The CDR3 spans 10 residues. The germline V gene has CDR1 SQVTM and CDR2 ANQGSEA. CDR3 coding DNA: TGCAGCGCCAGCAGGGGACCGGTGGTTTTT. Translation gives CSASRGPVVF.

This clone was counted a few times. V and J are TRBV7-8 and TRBJ2-7; TRBD2 matches 7 bases. The V gene end was trimmed by 3 bases and the J gene end by 2 bases; junction bases not matched to a gene: 7. This CDR3 region has 15 residues. Germline CDR1 is SGHVS and CDR2 is FQNEAQ. CDR3 sequence: CASSFQRDVTYEQYF. CDR3 DNA: TGTGCCAGCAGCTTCCAGCGGGACGTGACCTACGAGCAGTACTTC.

For the CDR3, the DNA is TGTGCCAGCAGCTTAGGGTTCGCGGGAAACACCATATATTTT. It yields the protein CASSLGFAGNTIYF. This chain links TRBV7-2 with TRBJ1-3; D remains ambiguous. Germline V CDR1 and CDR2: SGHTA, FQGNSA. V gave up 1 base and J gave up 4 bases, with 8 bases separating them. This CDR3 has 14 amino acids.

The chain recombines TRBV2 with TRBJ2-7, with 9 nucleotides matching TRBD2. Germline V gives CDR1 SNHLY, CDR2 FYNNEI. The CDR3 covers 15 residues. Trimming cost V 1 base and J 4 bases; bases outside gene matches: 5. Here the CDR3 reads CASSEGAGGLYEQYF. Written as DNA, the CDR3 is TGTGCCAGCAGTGAAGGAGCGGGGGGCCTGTACGAGCAGTACTTC.

J is TRBJ1-1 and V is TRBV2, with 11 nucleotides matching TRBD1. The germline CDR1 and CDR2 sequences are SNHLY and FYNNEI. The V gene end was trimmed by 6 bases and the J gene end by 5 bases; junction bases not matched to a gene: 5. This CDR3 spans 14 amino acids. In DNA form, the CDR3 reads TGTGCCAGCAGGGGGACAGGGGGGAGAACTGAAGCTTTCTTT. Translated: CASRGTGGRTEAFF.